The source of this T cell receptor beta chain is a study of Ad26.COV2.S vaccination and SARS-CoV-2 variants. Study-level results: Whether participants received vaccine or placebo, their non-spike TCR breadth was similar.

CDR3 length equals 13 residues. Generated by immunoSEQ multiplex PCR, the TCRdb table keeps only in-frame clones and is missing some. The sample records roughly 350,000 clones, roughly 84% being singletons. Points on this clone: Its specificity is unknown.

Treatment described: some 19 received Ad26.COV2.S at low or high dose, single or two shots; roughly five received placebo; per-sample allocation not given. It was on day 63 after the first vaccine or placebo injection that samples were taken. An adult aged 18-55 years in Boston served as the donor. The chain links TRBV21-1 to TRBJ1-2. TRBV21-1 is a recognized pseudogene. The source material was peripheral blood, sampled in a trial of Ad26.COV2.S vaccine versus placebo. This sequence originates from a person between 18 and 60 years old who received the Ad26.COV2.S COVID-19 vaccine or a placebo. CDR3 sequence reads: CASTSETNYGYTF. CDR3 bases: TGTGCCAGCACCTCCGAAACTAACTATGGCTACACCTTC.